This entry lists 28 T cell receptor beta chains sequenced from one sample in a study of OX40 agonist ivuxolimab in advanced cancers. Profiling relied on immunoSEQ multiplex PCR, and the TCRdb table lists in-frame clones only, not all of them. The table records roughly 70,000 clones, 82% of them present only once. The source was CD4+ or CD8+ T cells sorted from blood, collected in a trial of the OX40 agonist ivuxolimab. Receptors were obtained from an adult with an advanced solid tumor such as melanoma, head and neck, liver or kidney cancer.

There are a few counts of this clone. This chain connects TRBV6-6 to TRBJ1-4; 7 bases map to TRBD1. The germline gives CDR1 MNHNY, CDR2 SVGAGI (reference sequence). Losses at the gene ends were 6 bases for V and 8 bases for J; bases not matched to a gene: 12. This CDR3 is built from 15 residues. CDR3 sequence reads: CASRGATGVLEKLFF. DNA of the CDR3: TGTGCCAGCAGGGGGGCTACAGGGGTTCTCGAAAAACTGTTTTTT.

The chain employs TRBV9 and TRBJ2-7, with 7 bases lining up with TRBD2. V lost 4 bases to trimming and J lost 4 bases; unmatched junction nucleotides: 17. In germline, CDR1 is SGDLS, CDR2 YYNGEE. The CDR3 sequence is 17 residues long. The CDR3: CASSPDPAGDLRYEQYF. CDR3 nucleotides: TGTGCCAGCAGCCCCGACCCTGCGGGAGATTTGAGGTACGAGCAGTACTTC.

This chain uses TRBV28 with TRBJ2-5; D gene ambiguous. Germline lookup yields CDR1 MDHEN and CDR2 SYDVKM. The CDR3 contains 13 residues. Trimming removed 6 bases at V and 5 bases at J, with 13 bases between. CDR3 sequence reads: CASRDKFWETQYF. CDR3 nucleotide sequence: TGTGCCAGCAGAGATAAATTCTGGGAGACCCAGTACTTC.

This clone was seen a handful of times. CDR3 region: CASSFFGWSTEAFF. CDR3 DNA sequence: TGTGCCAGCAGTTTCTTCGGCTGGAGCACTGAAGCTTTCTTT. V and J are TRBV6-6 and TRBJ1-1; no clear D gene. CDR3 length: 14 residues. Trimming shortened V by 4 bases and J by 4 bases, and 13 bases separated the two germline ends. Germline-derived CDR1 and CDR2 are MNHNY and SVGAGI (reference sequence).

The J gene is TRBJ2-1, the V gene TRBV7-2, with 11 positions matching TRBD2. Losses at the gene ends were 5 bases for V and 6 bases for J; bases not matched to a gene: 18. This CDR3 spans 19 amino acids. The germline CDR1 and CDR2 sequences are SGHTA and FQGNSA. The CDR3 DNA reads as TGTGCCAGCAGCACAACCCTAGCGGGAGGTCCCCTCGAAAGCAATGAGCAGTTCTTC. It yields the protein CASSTTLAGGPLESNEQFF.

The chain has TRBV7-2 and TRBJ2-2, with a tentative D call TRBD2 (6 bases). Germline V gene lookup returns CDR1 SGHTA and CDR2 FQGNSA. CDR3 length: 14 residues. V lost 7 bases and J lost 2, with 11 bases in between. CDR3 in amino acids: CASTWGDNTGELFF. CDR3 sequence (DNA): TGTGCCAGCACTTGGGGGGATAACACCGGGGAGCTGTTTTTT.

This chain links TRBV20-1 with TRBJ2-7; D unresolved. Germline V gene lookup returns CDR1 DFQATT and CDR2 SNEGSKA (reference sequence). Trimming removed 6 bases at V and 9 bases at J, with 12 bases between. The CDR3 loop spans 10 amino acids. In DNA, the CDR3 is TGCAGTGCCCTGGGGTTTTTGCAGTACTTC. It yields the protein CSALGFLQYF.

V usage is TRBV29-1 and J usage is TRBJ1-1, with D possibly being TRBD1 (5 bases). Deletions cut 2 bases from V and 3 bases from J, with 7 bases between. Germline loops: CDR1 SQVTM, CDR2 ANQGSEA. This CDR3 spans 12 amino acids. The CDR3 nucleotides read TGCAGCGTTGAACCAGGGTACACTGAAGCTTTCTTT. It codes for CSVEPGYTEAFF.

This clone was seen just once. The J gene is TRBJ1-2, the V gene TRBV28, with a possible D match to TRBD1 (5 bases). CDR1 and CDR2 from the germline V gene are MDHEN and SYDVKM. Trimming took 3 bases from V and 3 from J, leaving 11 bases between them. The CDR3 totals 14 residues. The CDR3 nucleotides are TGTGCCAGCAGTTTTAATCAGGGATACTATGGCTACACCTTC. Its protein is CASSFNQGYYGYTF.

The chain employs TRBV27 and TRBJ2-1, with 12 bases matching TRBD1. Germline V lookup: CDR1 MNHEY, CDR2 SMNVEV (reference sequence). V was clipped by 6 bases and J by 6 bases; unmatched bases: 6. The CDR3 is made up of 15 amino acids. The CDR3 DNA sequence: TGTGCCAGCAGCCCGGGACAGGGGGCGATCAATGAGCAGTTCTTC. Translating it yields CASSPGQGAINEQFF.

This chain links TRBV28 with TRBJ1-2, with TRBD1 matching over 8 bases. Looked up from germline, CDR1 is MDHEN and CDR2 is SYDVKM. V gave up 4 bases and J gave up 1 base; unmatched junction bases: 8. The length of the CDR3 is 16 residues. The CDR3 spells CASSSFGQGFNYGYTF. The CDR3 nucleotides read TGTGCCAGCAGTTCTTTCGGACAGGGCTTTAACTATGGCTACACCTTC.

The V call is TRBV28, the J call TRBJ2-1, with D unclear. This CDR3 spans 15 amino acids. Germline CDR1 and CDR2: MDHEN and SYDVKM. V lost 2 bases, J lost 0 bases, and 8 bases lay in between. The CDR3 DNA reads as TGTGCCAGCAGTTTAGGAGTAAGCTCCTACAATGAGCAGTTCTTC. It is translated as CASSLGVSSYNEQFF.

This clone was detected only a few times. The chain couples TRBV6-1 to TRBJ1-1, with D perhaps TRBD1 (6 bases). Germline loops: CDR1 MNHNS, CDR2 SASEGT. Deletions cut 6 bases from V and 7 bases from J, with 18 bases between. This CDR3 spans 14 amino acids. CDR3 residues: CASREITGYGEAFF. CDR3 coding DNA: TGTGCCAGCAGAGAAATCACAGGGTACGGTGAAGCTTTCTTT.

The V and J genes are TRBV5-6 and TRBJ2-7; D remains unclear. The CDR3 runs to 11 residues. The V end lost 4 bases, the J end lost 2 bases, and 4 bases lay between the germline ends. In germline, CDR1 is SGHDT, CDR2 YYEEEE. The CDR3 protein is CASSQAYEQYF. CDR3 bases: TGTGCCAGCAGCCAGGCCTACGAGCAGTACTTC.

A few counts support this clone. The V gene is TRBV28, the J gene TRBJ1-6, with TRBD1 identical over 8 bases. Trimming removed 3 bases from V and 10 bases from J; junction bases left unmatched: 8. The CDR3 is 15 amino acids. Germline lookup yields CDR1 MDHEN and CDR2 SYDVKM. The CDR3, as DNA: TGTGCCAGCAGTTTCCGGGACAGGCTGAACTCACCCCTCCACTTT. Amino acid sequence: CASSFRDRLNSPLHF.

V usage is TRBV7-8 and J usage is TRBJ2-7; no definite D call. This CDR3 has 12 amino acids. Trimming removed 1 base from V and 5 bases from J, with 6 bases in between. Germline V gene sequence: CDR1 SGHVS, CDR2 FQNEAQ. The CDR3 DNA follows: TGTGCCAGCAGCTTAGATAGGAACGAGCAGTACTTC. Protein sequence: CASSLDRNEQYF.

This clone appeared a few times. This CDR3 is CASSLWIAGASQETQYF. Here the CDR3 DNA reads TGTGCCAGCAGCTTGTGGATAGCGGGGGCGAGCCAAGAGACCCAGTACTTC. This chain links TRBV5-4 with TRBJ2-5, with TRBD2 identical over 9 bases. Germline V CDR1 and CDR2: SGHNT, YYREEE (reference sequence). The CDR3 spans 17 residues. V dropped 1 base and J dropped 1; count of bases not matched to a gene: 8. Full variable domain (remainder filled in from reference TRBV5-4 and TRBJ2-5): ETGVTQSPTHLIKTRGQQVTLRCSSQSGHNTVSWYQQALGQGPQFIFQYYREEENGRGNFPPRFSGLQFPNYSSELNVNALELDDSALYLCASSLWIAGASQETQYFGPGTRLLVL.

The chain joins TRBV6-1 to TRBJ2-7; D is undetermined. There are 11 residues in the CDR3. Germline V CDR1 and CDR2: MNHNS, SASEGT. Trimming left V 0 bases short and J 7 bases short, with 4 bases between. This CDR3 is CASSEAGEQYF. The CDR3 DNA reads TGTGCCAGCAGTGAAGCGGGGGAGCAGTACTTC.

This clone was seen more than once but under ten times. The chain combines TRBV18 with TRBJ2-7; TRBD2 aligns across 10 bases. Germline loops: CDR1 KGHSH, CDR2 LQKENI. Losses at the gene ends were 1 base for V and 0 bases for J; bases not matched to a gene: 6. This CDR3 spans 17 amino acids. CDR3 sequence reads: CASSPRLAGVSSYEQYF. The CDR3 DNA is TGTGCCAGCTCACCACGGCTAGCGGGGGTAAGCTCCTACGAGCAGTACTTC.

The CDR3 spells CATSRVLAGGMEQFF. For the CDR3, the DNA is TGTGCCACCAGCAGAGTCTTAGCGGGAGGAATGGAGCAGTTCTTC. V gene TRBV15 combines with J gene TRBJ2-1; TRBD2 agrees at 10 bases. J was trimmed by 10 bases and V by 1 base; bases with no gene match: 7. From germline, CDR1 is LNHNV and CDR2 YYDKDF (reference sequence). The CDR3 has 15 amino acids.

J is TRBJ2-7 and V is TRBV4-2, with D unresolved. The CDR3 spans 13 residues. Germline CDR1 and CDR2: LGHNA and YNFKEQ. V shed 1 base and J shed 3 bases, with 7 bases lying between them. CDR3 in amino acids: CASSQAYGYEQYF. The CDR3 nucleotides are TGTGCCAGCAGCCAAGCATATGGCTACGAGCAGTACTTC.

The chain combines TRBV5-1 with TRBJ2-7; 10 nucleotides line up with TRBD1. The CDR3 is made up of 14 amino acids. The J segment lost 4 bases and the V segment lost 4 bases, leaving 5 bases of the junction unmatched. The germline V gene has CDR1 SGHRS and CDR2 YFSETQ. The CDR3: CASSPGQGLYEQYF. DNA for the CDR3: TGCGCCAGCAGCCCGGGACAGGGGTTATACGAGCAGTACTTC.

The V call is TRBV27, the J call TRBJ2-7, with 9 bases lining up with TRBD1. The CDR3 has 14 residues. V lost 3 bases and J lost 3; bases outside the gene matches: 3. Germline loops: CDR1 MNHEY, CDR2 SMNVEV (reference sequence). CDR3 bases: TGTGCCAGCAGTTTTCAGACAGGGGGCTACGAGCAGTACTTC. Translated: CASSFQTGGYEQYF.

This chain uses TRBV7-8 with TRBJ2-3; TRBD2 matches at 11 bases. The length of the CDR3 is 18 residues. V dropped 6 bases and J dropped 0; count of bases not matched to a gene: 11. Germline values: CDR1 SGHVS, CDR2 FQNEAQ. The CDR3 loop is CASSPRLAGRTSTDTQYF. The CDR3 nucleotides are TGTGCCAGCAGTCCGAGACTAGCGGGGCGAACTAGCACAGATACGCAGTATTTT. Full variable domain (remainder filled in from reference TRBV7-8 and TRBJ2-3): GAGVSQSPRYKVAKRGQDVALRCDPISGHVSLFWYQQALGQGPEFLTYFQNEAQLDKSGLPSDRFFAERPEGSVSTLKIQRTQQEDSAVYLCASSPRLAGRTSTDTQYFGPGTRLTVL.

The chain carries TRBV14 and TRBJ2-3, with D unresolved. The CDR3 is 13 residues long. Germline CDR1 SGHDN, CDR2 FVKESK. Trimming took 4 bases from V and 7 from J, leaving 12 bases between them. CDR3 sequence reads: CASSPSPFNTQYF. CDR3 nucleotide sequence: TGTGCCAGCAGCCCATCGCCCTTTAATACGCAGTATTTT.

The chain couples TRBV2 to TRBJ2-7; no reliable D call. CDR3 length: 15 amino acids. Germline assignment: CDR1 SNHLY and CDR2 FYNNEI. The germline V and J ends were trimmed by 4 bases and 0 bases, with 13 bases remaining between them. CDR3 amino acids: CASSGFRRSSYEQYF. CDR3 nucleotides: TGTGCCAGCAGTGGTTTCCGCAGGAGCTCCTACGAGCAGTACTTC.

CDR3 region: CASSLPGAGGYTF. CDR3 nucleotides: TGTGCCAGCAGCCTTCCTGGGGCCGGTGGCTACACCTTC. This rearrangement joins TRBV9 to TRBJ1-2; the D gene is possibly TRBD1 (5 bases). The CDR3 length is 13 residues. The germline V gene encodes CDR1 SGDLS and CDR2 YYNGEE. The V gene lost 4 bases and the J gene lost 7 bases, with 14 bases spanning the gap.

This sequence joins TRBV27 and TRBJ1-2; 9 bases match TRBD1. The CDR3 is 13 amino acids. Unmatched junction bases numbered 4, after V lost 7 bases and J lost 4 bases. Germline lookup yields CDR1 MNHEY and CDR2 SMNVEV (reference sequence). The CDR3 DNA reads as TGTGCCAGCACCAAGGGACAGGGCTATGGCTACACCTTC. Protein sequence: CASTKGQGYGYTF.